Listed here are 5 T cell receptor beta chains from one sample, sequenced in a study of CD4 T cells in relation to SARS-CoV-2 and coronaviruses. Unexposed donor CD4+ T cells date from about 2010-2018, before the COVID-19 pandemic. CD4+ T cells were isolated from the cells after more than nine days of culture. These TCRs are of unknown antigen specificity. The method was immunoSEQ multiplex PCR; TCRdb's version includes in-frame clones alone and lacks a portion of them. Of just over 25,000 clones in the sample, about 81% are singletons; the top ten hold 13%. Sequenced material: CD4+ T cells from PBMCs, cultured in vitro. All receptors come from a human donor in good health.

The V and J genes are TRBV9 and TRBJ2-7; tentatively, D is TRBD2 (6 bases). V dropped 0 bases and J dropped 9 bases, with 16 bases sitting between them. CDR1 is SGDLS and CDR2 is YYNGEE in the germline V gene. This CDR3 is 14 amino acids long. Written as DNA, the CDR3 is TGTGCCAGCAGCGTAGGGGGGGACTCGGCGTTGCAGTACTTC. As protein: CASSVGGDSALQYF.

The chain recombines TRBV27 with TRBJ1-2; 10 positions match TRBD1. The CDR3 runs to 15 residues. The V gene end was trimmed by 1 base and the J gene end by 7 bases; junction bases not matched to a gene: 6. Germline loops: CDR1 MNHEY, CDR2 SMNVEV (reference sequence). The CDR3, as DNA: TGTGCCAGCAGTTTATTTGGGGACAGGGGTTTTGGCTACACCTTC. It specifies CASSLFGDRGFGYTF.

The chain is built from TRBV5-1 and TRBJ2-7; tentative D call: TRBD2 (6 bases). V was cut by 3 bases and J by 3 bases, with 13 bases left in between. CDR1 and CDR2 (germline): SGHRS, YFSETQ. CDR3 length: 14 amino acids. CDR3 sequence: CASSSGHGGYEQYF. The CDR3 DNA reads TGCGCCAGCAGCTCTGGACACGGGGGCTACGAGCAGTACTTC. Supplemented by reference TRBV5-1 and TRBJ2-7, the full variable domain reads KAGVTQTPRYLIKTRGQQVTLSCSPISGHRSVSWYQQTPGQGLQFLFEYFSETQRNKGNFPGRFSGRQFSNSRSEMNVSTLELGDSALYLCASSSGHGGYEQYFGPGTRLTVT.

The V call is TRBV18, the J call TRBJ1-1; D gene ambiguous. The CDR3 has 14 residues. Germline V gene data show CDR1 as KGHSH and CDR2 as LQKENI. Trimming took off 6 bases at V and 1 base at J, with 12 bases between the two ends. Written as DNA, the CDR3 is TGTGCCAGCTCCCCGGGGAACCCGAACACTGAAGCTTTCTTT. Translation: CASSPGNPNTEAFF.

The chain employs TRBV6-5 and TRBJ2-7; a weak D match, TRBD1 (5 bases). The CDR3 is 14 residues long. Germline V CDR1 and CDR2: MNHEY, SVGAGI. Trimming removed 7 bases from V and 6 bases from J, with 19 bases in between. This chain's CDR3 is CASKKEKRGSEQYF. CDR3 coding DNA: TGTGCCAGCAAAAAGGAAAAAAGGGGTTCCGAGCAGTACTTC.